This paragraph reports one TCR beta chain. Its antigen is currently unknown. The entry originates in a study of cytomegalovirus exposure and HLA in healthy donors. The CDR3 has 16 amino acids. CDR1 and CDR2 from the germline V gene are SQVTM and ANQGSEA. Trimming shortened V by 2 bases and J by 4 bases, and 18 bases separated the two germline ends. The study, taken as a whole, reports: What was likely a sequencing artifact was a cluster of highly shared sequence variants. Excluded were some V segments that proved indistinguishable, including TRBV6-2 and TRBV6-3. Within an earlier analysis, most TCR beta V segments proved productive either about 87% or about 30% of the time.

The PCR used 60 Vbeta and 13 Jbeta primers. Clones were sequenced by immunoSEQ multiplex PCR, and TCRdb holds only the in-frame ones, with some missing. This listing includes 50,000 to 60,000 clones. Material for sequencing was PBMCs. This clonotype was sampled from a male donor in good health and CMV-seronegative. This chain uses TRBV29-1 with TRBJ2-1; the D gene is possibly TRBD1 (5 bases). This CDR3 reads CSVERNRPFTYNEQFF. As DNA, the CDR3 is TGCAGCGTTGAAAGGAACAGGCCGTTCACATACAATGAGCAGTTCTTC.